The rows below give T cell receptor beta chains drawn from one sample of a study of blood T cell repertoires in COVID-19. TCRdb keeps only in-frame clones here, not all; method: immunoSEQ multiplex PCR. The data hold 200,000 to 300,000 clones, with under 85% observed a single time. The sample consisted of peripheral blood. The source is a human donor in a cohort sampled during active COVID-19. Each CDR3 is given with its conserved first and last residue. D genes are given only for firm matches. Some rows have no size entry. The others give once, few or many, or a class for an expanded clone.

v_gene	abundance	d_gene	j_gene	CDR3nt	CDR3aa
TRBV11-3	once	TRBD1	TRBJ2-5	TGTGCCAGCAGCCCGCTGGGACAGGGGGCGATGCCAAACCAAGAGACCCAGTACTTC	CASSPLGQGAMPNQETQYF
TRBV19	-	-	TRBJ2-7	TGTGCCAGTAGCTCAACTACCATCGAGCAGTACTTC	CASSSTTIEQYF
TRBV9	-	TRBD2	TRBJ2-5	TGTGCCAGCAGCGTAAGGGAGCGGGGGGGCCGCGAGACCCAGTACTTC	CASSVRERGGRETQYF
TRBV5-5	-	-	TRBJ2-7	TGTGCCAGCAGCATCCAGGGGAACGAGCAGTACTTC	CASSIQGNEQYF
TRBV11-2	-	-	TRBJ1-1	TGTGCCAGCAGCTTAGATACAACAGGCACTGAAGCTTTCTTT	CASSLDTTGTEAFF
TRBV2	once	TRBD2	TRBJ2-3	TGTGACTCCCAGGAGGATAGCGGGGGGATCACAGATACGCAGTATTTT	CDSQEDSGGITDTQYF
TRBV6-5	-	-	TRBJ1-1	TGTGCCAGCAGTTTCGGACAAGGAAACACTGAAGCTTTCTTT	CASSFGQGNTEAFF
TRBV5-1	-	TRBD2	TRBJ2-1	TGCGCCAGCAGCTTGACTAGCGGGAGGGGCGATGAGCAGTTCTTC	CASSLTSGRGDEQFF
TRBV13	-	TRBD2	TRBJ2-1	TGTGCCAGCAGCTTTGGCGGGAGATCTAATGAGCAGTTCTTC	CASSFGGRSNEQFF
TRBV6-5	-	-	TRBJ1-1	TGTGCCAGCGGTCTAACAGGGATGAACACTGAAGCTTTCTTT	CASGLTGMNTEAFF
TRBV27	-	TRBD2	TRBJ2-1	TGTGCCACCTCGGGACTAGCCGATGAGCAGTTCTTC	CATSGLADEQFF
TRBV11-2	-	-	TRBJ1-3	TGTGCCAGCACCGGGACTCTCTCTGGAAACACCATATATTTT	CASTGTLSGNTIYF
TRBV18	few	TRBD1	TRBJ1-5	TGTGCCAGCTCCCAGGGACAGGGGAGCCAGCCCCAGCATTTT	CASSQGQGSQPQHF
TRBV9	-	TRBD2	TRBJ2-2	TGTGCCAGCAGCGTCCAGCTAGCGGGAGGACCCACCGGGGAGCTGTTTTTT	CASSVQLAGGPTGELFF
TRBV28	once	TRBD1	TRBJ2-7	TGTGCCAGCAGTCCGGGACAGGGGTACGAGCAGTACTTC	CASSPGQGYEQYF
TRBV6-1	-	-	TRBJ1-5	TGTGCCAGCAGTGAACAGGGTTTGGGCAATCAGCCCCAGCATTTT	CASSEQGLGNQPQHF
TRBV11-2	-	TRBD1	TRBJ2-7	TGTGCCATAGTTTCGTGGACAGGGGAATCCTACGAGCAGTACTTC	CAIVSWTGESYEQYF
TRBV25-1	-	-	TRBJ1-5	TGTGCCAGCAGTGAATACCTTAGCAATCAGCCCCAGCATTTT	CASSEYLSNQPQHF